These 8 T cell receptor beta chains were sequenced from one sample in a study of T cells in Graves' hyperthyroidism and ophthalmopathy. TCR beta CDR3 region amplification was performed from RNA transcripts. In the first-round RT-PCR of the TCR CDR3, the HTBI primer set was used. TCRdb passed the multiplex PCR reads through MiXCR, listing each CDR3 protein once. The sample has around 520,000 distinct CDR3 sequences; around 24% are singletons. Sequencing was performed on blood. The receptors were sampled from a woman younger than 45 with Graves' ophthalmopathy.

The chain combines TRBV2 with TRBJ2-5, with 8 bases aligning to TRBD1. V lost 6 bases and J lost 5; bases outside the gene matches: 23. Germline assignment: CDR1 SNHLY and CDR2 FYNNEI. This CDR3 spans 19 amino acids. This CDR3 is CASSLRRGTGSGVWETQYF. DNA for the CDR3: TGTGCCAGCAGCCTACGACGGGGGACAGGATCTGGGGTTTGGGAGACCCAGTACTTC.

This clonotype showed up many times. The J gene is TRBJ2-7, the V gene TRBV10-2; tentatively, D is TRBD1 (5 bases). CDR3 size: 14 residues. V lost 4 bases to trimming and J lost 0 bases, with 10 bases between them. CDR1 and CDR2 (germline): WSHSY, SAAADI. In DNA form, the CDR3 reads TGCGCCAGCAGTGGACAGAAACGCTCCTACGAGCAGTACTTC. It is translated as CASSGQKRSYEQYF.

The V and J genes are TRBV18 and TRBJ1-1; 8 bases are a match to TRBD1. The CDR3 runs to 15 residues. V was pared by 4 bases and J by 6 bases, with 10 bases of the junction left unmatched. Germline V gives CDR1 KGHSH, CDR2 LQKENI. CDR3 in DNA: TGTGCCAGCTCACGGGAGAGACAGGGGAAGGCTGAAGCTTTCTTT. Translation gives CASSRERQGKAEAFF.

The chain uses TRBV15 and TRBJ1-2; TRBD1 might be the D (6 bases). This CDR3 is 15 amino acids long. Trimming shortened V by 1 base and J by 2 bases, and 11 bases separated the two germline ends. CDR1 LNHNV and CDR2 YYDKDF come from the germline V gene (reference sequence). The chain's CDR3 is CATSRGQVSNYGYTF. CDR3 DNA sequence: TGTGCCACCAGCAGAGGACAGGTATCGAACTATGGCTACACCTTC.

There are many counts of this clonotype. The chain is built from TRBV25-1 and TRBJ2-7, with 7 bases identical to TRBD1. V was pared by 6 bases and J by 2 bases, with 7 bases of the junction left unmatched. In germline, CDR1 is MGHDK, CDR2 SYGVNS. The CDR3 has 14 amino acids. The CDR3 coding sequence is TGTGCCAGCAGCGGACAGACAGGGACCTACGAGCAGTACTTC. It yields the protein CASSGQTGTYEQYF.

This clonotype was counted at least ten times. This CDR3 is CAIQGFWTEAFF. Written as DNA, the CDR3 is TGTGCCATCCAGGGGTTTTGGACTGAAGCTTTCTTT. The chain uses TRBV6-2 or TRBV6-3 and TRBJ1-1, with D tentatively TRBD1 (6 bases). Trimming removed 10 bases from V and 5 bases from J, with 14 bases in between. Germline CDR1 MNHEY, CDR2 SVGEGT. The CDR3 sequence is 12 residues long.

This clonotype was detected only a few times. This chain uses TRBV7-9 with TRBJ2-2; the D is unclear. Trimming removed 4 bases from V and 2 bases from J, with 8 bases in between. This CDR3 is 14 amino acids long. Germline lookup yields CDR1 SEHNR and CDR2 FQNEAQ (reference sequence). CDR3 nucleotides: TGTGCCAGCAGCTCGAGTCCCAACACCGGGGAGCTGTTTTTT. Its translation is CASSSSPNTGELFF. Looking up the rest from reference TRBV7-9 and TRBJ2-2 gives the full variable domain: DTGVSQNPRHKITKRGQNVTFRCDPISEHNRLYWYRQTLGQGPEFLTYFQNEAQLEKSRLLSDRFSAERPKGSFSTLEIQRTEQGDSAMYLCASSSSPNTGELFFGEGSRLTVL.

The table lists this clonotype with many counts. CDR3 protein: CASSSGVSYEQYF. The CDR3 DNA reads TGTGCCAGCAGTTCTGGGGTCTCCTACGAGCAGTACTTC. The rearrangement joins TRBV12-3 or TRBV12-4 to TRBJ2-7; D gene ambiguous. Deletions cut 4 bases from V and 0 bases from J, with 7 bases between. The CDR3 runs to 13 residues.